The 20 T cell receptor beta chains given below trace back to one sample, sequenced in a study of somatic mutations in cytotoxic T cells in rheumatoid arthritis. Profiled with immunoSEQ multiplex PCR; TCRdb holds only in-frame clones, not every one. The sample yields about 20,000 clones, 86% seen once. Sequences were obtained from CD8+ T cells sorted from blood. The receptors were gathered from a woman in her fifties or sixties in good health.

This clone was counted a few times. The chain is built from TRBV6-4 and TRBJ2-2; D uncertain. The V end lost 11 bases, the J end lost 3 bases, and 13 bases lay between the germline ends. Germline CDR1 and CDR2: MRHNA and SNTAGT. The CDR3 covers 13 residues. As DNA, the CDR3 is TGTGCCCCGGGCAGTGGGGACACCGGGGAGCTGTTTTTT. Protein product: CAPGSGDTGELFF.

The chain couples TRBV7-9 to TRBJ1-2, with D hard to call. The length of the CDR3 is 14 residues. CDR1 SEHNR and CDR2 FQNEAQ come from the germline V gene (reference sequence). V was shortened by 1 base and J by 8 bases, with 14 bases between the two germline ends. The CDR3 nucleotides read TGTGCCAGCAGCTTAGAGAGCCGGACTCAGGGCTACACCTTC. Encoded protein: CASSLESRTQGYTF.

This clone was recorded once. The rearrangement joins TRBV7-9 to TRBJ2-1, with D perhaps assigned TRBD1 or TRBD2 (5 bases each). Per germline, CDR1 SEHNR and CDR2 FQNEAQ (reference sequence). The CDR3 has 13 residues. V was pared by 7 bases and J by 10 bases, with 17 bases between. CDR3 sequence (DNA): TGTGCCAGCACCCTCCATGGGGGAGAAGAGCAGTTCTTC. Its protein is CASTLHGGEEQFF.

This chain uses TRBV4-3 with TRBJ2-1; the match to TRBD2 covers 9 bases. V shed 4 bases and J 5 bases; nucleotides not matched to a gene: 6. Germline loops: CDR1 LGHNA, CDR2 YSLEER. The CDR3 length is 15 residues. The CDR3 loop reads CASSPFSGGDNEQFF. In DNA, the CDR3 is TGCGCCAGCAGCCCCTTTAGCGGGGGCGACAATGAGCAGTTCTTC.

The chain is built from TRBV9 and TRBJ2-2; 15 positions agree with TRBD2. Germline CDR1 reads SGDLS; CDR2 reads YYNGEE. CDR3 size: 17 residues. V shed 4 bases and J 6 bases; nucleotides not matched to a gene: 7. CDR3 region: CASSKGLAGGRSGELFF. In DNA, the CDR3 is TGTGCCAGCAGCAAAGGACTAGCGGGGGGGCGATCCGGGGAGCTGTTTTTT.

CDR3 nucleotide sequence: TGCGCCAGCAGCTGGGGGAGGGCCCAGGTCAATGAGCAGTTCTTC. It encodes CASSWGRAQVNEQFF. This rearrangement joins TRBV5-1 to TRBJ2-1; 7 bases match TRBD2. CDR1 is SGHRS and CDR2 is YFSETQ in the germline V gene. The CDR3 consists of 15 residues. The V segment lost 3 bases and the J segment 6 bases; nucleotides outside the gene matches: 9. Full variable domain (rest looked up from reference TRBV5-1 and TRBJ2-1): KAGVTQTPRYLIKTRGQQVTLSCSPISGHRSVSWYQQTPGQGLQFLFEYFSETQRNKGNFPGRFSGRQFSNSRSEMNVSTLELGDSALYLCASSWGRAQVNEQFFGPGTRLTVL.

The chain employs TRBV6-5 and TRBJ2-3; D is possibly TRBD2 (6 bases). V lost 7 bases to trimming and J lost 2 bases, with 10 bases between them. Per the germline V gene, CDR1 is MNHEY and CDR2 is SVGAGI. This CDR3 contains 13 residues. As DNA, the CDR3 is TGTGCCAGCACAAGCGGGCCCACAGATACGCAGTATTTT. Protein sequence: CASTSGPTDTQYF.

The chain is built from TRBV9 and TRBJ2-3; a possible D gene is TRBD2 (6 bases). Trimming took off 0 bases at V and 6 bases at J, with 17 bases between the two ends. Germline values: CDR1 SGDLS, CDR2 YYNGEE. This CDR3 is 16 amino acids long. As DNA, the CDR3 is TGTGCCAGCAGCGTAGTCCGATCCGGGGGAGTGGATACGCAGTATTTT. As protein: CASSVVRSGGVDTQYF.

This chain joins TRBV29-1 and TRBJ2-1, with D perhaps assigned TRBD1 or TRBD2 (5 bases each). CDR3 length: 15 residues. Trimming removed 6 bases at V and 6 bases at J, with 21 bases between. Germline loops: CDR1 SQVTM, CDR2 ANQGSEA. CDR3 protein: CSVGVARPGRNEQFF. The CDR3 DNA reads TGCAGCGTGGGGGTAGCGAGGCCGGGGCGCAATGAGCAGTTCTTC.

The V and J genes are TRBV19 and TRBJ1-1; TRBD1 matches 7 bases. This CDR3 region has 15 residues. Germline trimming cut 9 bases from V and 0 bases from J; bases unmatched to any gene: 10. Germline assignment: CDR1 LNHDA and CDR2 SQIVND (reference sequence). CDR3 amino acids: CASLEDRALNTEAFF. Here the CDR3 DNA reads TGTGCCAGCCTCGAAGACAGGGCGTTGAACACTGAAGCTTTCTTT.

The rearrangement links TRBV29-1 to TRBJ2-3; 9 bases are a match to TRBD1. This CDR3 spans 15 amino acids. The germline gives CDR1 SQVTM, CDR2 ANQGSEA. CDR3 sequence: CTSEGDRESTDTQYF. CDR3 sequence (DNA): TGCACCTCCGAAGGGGACAGGGAAAGCACAGATACGCAGTATTTT.

The CDR3 DNA reads TGTGCCAGCAGCGAAAATGGCGGGAAGACCCAGTACTTC. Translation: CASSENGGKTQYF. The chain uses TRBV28 and TRBJ2-5; tentative D call: TRBD2 (6 bases). The germline gives CDR1 MDHEN, CDR2 SYDVKM. The V end was cut by 6 bases, the J end by 6 bases, with 14 bases between. The CDR3 extends over 13 amino acids.

The J gene is TRBJ2-2, the V gene TRBV4-1; D is undetermined. Germline V gene lookup returns CDR1 MGHRA and CDR2 YSYEKL. The CDR3 sequence is 14 residues long. V was trimmed by 3 bases and J by 8 bases, leaving 13 bases between them. The CDR3, as DNA: TGCGCCAGCAGCCACGAACCGCTTGGGGGGGAGCTGTTTTTT. This encodes CASSHEPLGGELFF.

The V gene is TRBV4-1, the J gene TRBJ2-1; D call uncertain. Germline CDR1 is MGHRA and CDR2 is YSYEKL. V was trimmed by 1 base and J by 2 bases, leaving 9 bases between them. This CDR3 comprises 15 residues. CDR3 nucleotide sequence: TGCGCCAGCAGCCAAGGCCTAAGAACCTACAATGAGCAGTTCTTC. Translating gives CASSQGLRTYNEQFF.

This chain uses TRBV6-1 with TRBJ2-5; a possible D gene is TRBD2 (7 bases). CDR3 length: 15 amino acids. V was shortened by 7 bases and J by 2 bases, with 17 bases between the two germline ends. Germline assignment: CDR1 MNHNS and CDR2 SASEGT. The CDR3 region has the DNA TGTGCCAGCACCGAATGGCGGGGGCAACAAGAGACCCAGTACTTC. Amino acids: CASTEWRGQQETQYF.

This clone was recorded only once. This sequence joins TRBV19 and TRBJ1-1; weak D call: TRBD1 (6 bases). Trimming left V 4 bases short and J 1 base short, with 13 bases between. CDR1 LNHDA and CDR2 SQIVND come from the germline V gene (reference sequence). The CDR3 is made up of 15 amino acids. The CDR3 DNA reads TGTGCCAGTAGTACCGGGACACTGGGGAACACTGAAGCTTTCTTT. Protein: CASSTGTLGNTEAFF.

The CDR3 sequence: CASSGGQGSTDTQYF. The CDR3 DNA is TGTGCCAGCAGTGGTGGACAGGGGAGCACAGATACGCAGTATTTT. V and J are TRBV2 and TRBJ2-3; the match to TRBD1 covers 9 bases. The CDR3 totals 15 residues. The V gene's germline CDR1 is SNHLY and CDR2 FYNNEI. V lost 4 bases to trimming and J lost 0 bases; unmatched junction nucleotides: 2.

This chain connects TRBV6-6 to TRBJ1-1; no clear D. V was trimmed by 5 bases and J by 0 bases, leaving 4 bases between them. Germline loops: CDR1 MNHNY, CDR2 SVGAGI (reference sequence). This CDR3 is 12 amino acids long. CDR3 nucleotide sequence: TGTGCCAGCAGTCCGGTGAACACTGAAGCTTTCTTT. Residues: CASSPVNTEAFF.

In DNA, the CDR3 is TGTGCCAGCAGCTTCCCCTTTGATAGCAATCAGCCCCAGCATTTT. Translation gives CASSFPFDSNQPQHF. The gene calls are TRBV5-6 and TRBJ1-5; D is unresolved. Trimming cost V 2 bases and J 0 bases, with 9 bases left between them. Germline V lookup: CDR1 SGHDT, CDR2 YYEEEE. This CDR3 has 15 residues.

This clone has only a few counts. The chain recombines TRBV9 with TRBJ1-1, with unresolved D. The CDR3 covers 13 residues. The ends were cut back, 3 bases at V and 4 bases at J, with 10 bases in the middle. Germline loops: CDR1 SGDLS, CDR2 YYNGEE. The CDR3 region is CASSASEGTEAFF. The CDR3 region has the DNA TGTGCCAGCAGCGCCTCTGAGGGCACTGAAGCTTTCTTT.